These 14 T cell receptor beta chains were all obtained from the same sample, sequenced in a study of blood T cell repertoires in COVID-19. Sequenced by immunoSEQ multiplex PCR; TCRdb stores in-frame clones only, minus some. The table includes around 250,000 clones, 80% to 90% detected once. The sequencing input was PBMCs or T cells enriched from blood (not recorded which). Receptors originate from a woman aged 50 to 60 who had been exposed to COVID-19.

This clone was picked up a small number of times. The chain couples TRBV29-1 to TRBJ2-7; no reliable D call. V lost 1 base, J lost 0 bases, and 7 bases lay in between. In germline, CDR1 is SQVTM, CDR2 ANQGSEA. CDR3 length: 13 residues. The CDR3 DNA sequence: TGCAGCGTTGAAGGCCCCAGCTCCTACGAGCAGTACTTC. Its protein product is CSVEGPSSYEQYF.

V usage is TRBV5-6 and J usage is TRBJ1-1, with D maybe TRBD1 (5 bases). Per the germline V gene, CDR1 is SGHDT and CDR2 is YYEEEE. The CDR3 spans 14 residues. The V end lost 0 bases, the J end lost 4 bases, and 10 bases lay between the germline ends. Here the CDR3 DNA reads TGTGCCAGCAGCTTGGTGGCAGGGTCCACTGAAGCTTTCTTT. Protein product: CASSLVAGSTEAFF.

V and J are TRBV11-2 and TRBJ1-2; the D gene is possibly TRBD1 (5 bases). CDR1 SGHAT and CDR2 FQNNGV come from the germline V gene. V lost 5 bases and J lost 2, with 9 bases in between. The length of the CDR3 is 13 residues. The DNA of the CDR3 is TGTGCCAGCAGCCCAGACAGAAACTATGGCTACACCTTC. Its protein is CASSPDRNYGYTF.

This clone was observed once. V is TRBV5-8 and J is TRBJ2-7; 11 bases map to TRBD1. J lost 4 bases, V lost 2 bases, and 5 bases had no gene match. Per the germline V gene, CDR1 is SGHTS and CDR2 is YDEGEE. The CDR3 runs 15 residues. In DNA, the CDR3 is TGTGCCAGCAGCTTTTTCGGACAGGGGGCTTACGAGCAGTACTTC. Translated, it gives CASSFFGQGAYEQYF.

Here the CDR3 reads CASSVGTSGFSSYNEQFF. The CDR3, as DNA: TGTGCCAGCAGCGTAGGGACTAGCGGGTTTAGCTCCTACAATGAGCAGTTCTTC. The chain uses TRBV9 and TRBJ2-1; 11 bases agree with TRBD2. The junction had 5 bases not matched to a gene; V was cut back by 0 bases and J by 0 bases. This CDR3 spans 18 amino acids. Germline-derived CDR1 and CDR2 are SGDLS and YYNGEE. Full variable domain (remainder filled in from reference TRBV9 and TRBJ2-1): DSGVTQTPKHLITATGQRVTLRCSPRSGDLSVYWYQQSLDQGLQFLIQYYNGEERAKGNILERFSAQQFPDLHSELNLSSLELGDSALYFCASSVGTSGFSSYNEQFFGPGTRLTVL.

This chain's CDR3 is CASSPGLQGGEKLFF. CDR3 coding DNA: TGCGCCAGCAGTCCCGGGTTACAAGGAGGTGAAAAACTGTTTTTT. This chain links TRBV5-1 with TRBJ1-4; D gene unclear. CDR1 is SGHRS and CDR2 is YFSETQ in the germline V gene. The CDR3 extends over 15 amino acids. V was shortened by 5 bases and J by 7 bases, with 18 bases between the two germline ends.

The chain is built from TRBV11-1 and TRBJ2-7, with 8 nucleotides matching TRBD1. Germline-derived CDR1 and CDR2 are SGHAT and FQDESV (reference sequence). The trim removed 4 bases at V and 6 bases at J, leaving 5 bases unmatched. The length of the CDR3 is 13 residues. The CDR3 bases are TGTGCCAGCAGCTCCGGACAGGGCACCGAGCAGTACTTC. Translating gives CASSSGQGTEQYF.

The rearrangement uses TRBV19 and TRBJ1-3, with TRBD1 identical over 9 bases. The CDR3 has 14 amino acids. Germline values: CDR1 LNHDA, CDR2 SQIVND (reference sequence). The trim removed 7 bases at V and 7 bases at J, leaving 8 bases unmatched. CDR3 bases: TGTGCCAGTATCGCTGAACAGGGGGCCAACACCATATATTTT. It is translated as CASIAEQGANTIYF.

This clone was seen a handful of times. J is TRBJ2-5 and V is TRBV5-1; TRBD2 aligns across 9 bases. Germline-derived CDR1 and CDR2 are SGHRS and YFSETQ. Trimming at V came to 0 bases and at J to 5 bases, leaving 8 bases not matched to a gene. The CDR3 totals 16 residues. CDR3 amino acids: CASSLGPSGGTETQYF. As DNA, the CDR3 is TGCGCCAGCAGCTTGGGGCCGAGCGGGGGGACGGAGACCCAGTACTTC.

The rearrangement links TRBV18 to TRBJ2-1; D is undetermined. Germline V gene data show CDR1 as KGHSH and CDR2 as LQKENI. The V gene lost 0 bases and the J gene lost 3 bases, with 6 bases spanning the gap. CDR3 size: 14 residues. The CDR3 DNA reads as TGTGCCAGCTCACCACCGCGGAGCTACAATGAGCAGTTCTTC. Protein sequence: CASSPPRSYNEQFF.

This clone was recorded once. The J gene is TRBJ1-5, the V gene TRBV6-5; TRBD1 aligns across 7 bases. CDR3 length equals 15 residues. Germline trimming cut 6 bases from V and 3 bases from J; bases unmatched to any gene: 8. Germline V gene lookup returns CDR1 MNHEY and CDR2 SVGAGI. CDR3 sequence reads: CASSPQGRNNQPQHF. In nucleotides, the CDR3 is TGTGCCAGCAGCCCACAGGGGCGAAACAATCAGCCCCAGCATTTT.

This clone was observed a handful of times. V and J are TRBV25-1 and TRBJ1-6; a weak D match, TRBD1 (5 bases). The CDR3 length is 14 residues. V lost 8 bases, J lost 7 bases, and 15 bases lay in between. CDR1 is MGHDK, CDR2 SYGVNS, per germline. The CDR3 nucleotides are TGTGCCAGCTCCCCTATTACAGGCAATTCACCCCTCCACTTT. Residues: CASSPITGNSPLHF.

The CDR3 spells CASWRVGWEAFF. The CDR3 DNA is TGTGCCAGTTGGAGGGTCGGATGGGAAGCTTTCTTT. V usage is TRBV6-5 and J usage is TRBJ1-1, with D hard to call. There are 12 residues in the CDR3. Germline CDR1 MNHEY, CDR2 SVGAGI. The V and J ends lost 9 bases and 8 bases respectively, with 16 bases between them.

This chain uses TRBV28 with TRBJ2-3, with D possibly matching TRBD2 (5 bases). V was trimmed by 4 bases and J by 2 bases, leaving 16 bases between them. CDR3 length equals 16 residues. The V gene's germline CDR1 is MDHEN and CDR2 SYDVKM. The CDR3 region is CASSSSMDGVTDTQYF. In nucleotides, the CDR3 is TGTGCCAGCAGTTCCTCCATGGACGGGGTCACAGATACGCAGTATTTT.